The rows below give T cell receptor beta chains drawn from one sample of a study of blood T cell repertoires in COVID-19. Using immunoSEQ multiplex PCR, the repertoire was profiled, and TCRdb retains in-frame clones only, with some absent. The sample lists under 85,000 clones, 65% to 85% seen once, with about 40% in the top ten. The sequenced material came from peripheral blood. These receptors originate from a human donor in a cohort sampled during active COVID-19. Each CDR3 is given with its conserved first and last residue. Each record gives: V gene, J gene, CDR3 protein.

V: TRBV30; J: TRBJ1-1; CDR3: CAWSGRGDTEAFF
V: TRBV5-4; J: TRBJ1-1; CDR3: CASSLVGDTEAFF
V: TRBV28; J: TRBJ2-5; CDR3: CASSLSWGASGDQETQYF
V: TRBV6-7; J: TRBJ1-5; CDR3: CASSYEGGHNQPQHF
V: TRBV19; J: TRBJ1-2; CDR3: CASTFLGAGYGYTF
V: TRBV10-3; J: TRBJ2-3; CDR3: CAISVSGQGKNTQYF
V: TRBV7-9; J: TRBJ2-1; CDR3: CASSLRGGQRNEQFF
V: TRBV24-1; J: TRBJ2-1; CDR3: CATQDRASYNEQFF
V: TRBV5-1; J: TRBJ2-5; CDR3: CASSLGGTSAETQYF
V: TRBV3-1/TRBV3-2; J: TRBJ1-2; CDR3: CASSQGQGARDYTF
V: TRBV7-8; J: TRBJ2-3; CDR3: CASSPPTDTQYF
V: TRBV7-2; J: TRBJ2-5; CDR3: CASSFSAGGSQYF
V: TRBV2; J: TRBJ2-5; CDR3: CASSYGLAGRGETQYF
V: TRBV19; J: TRBJ2-7; CDR3: CASSRFRAYEQYF
V: TRBV7-6; J: TRBJ2-5; CDR3: CASSFSGGPQETQYF
V: TRBV28; J: TRBJ2-1; CDR3: CASSFSGLAAQSGEQFF
V: TRBV9; J: TRBJ1-3; CDR3: CASSVGLPGNTIYF
V: TRBV10-3; J: TRBJ1-5; CDR3: CAIRDSSNQPQHF
V: TRBV4-2; J: TRBJ1-6; CDR3: CASSHSRAGDNSPLHF
V: TRBV7-6; J: TRBJ1-3; CDR3: CASSSGSSSGNTIYF
V: TRBV5-6; J: TRBJ2-7; CDR3: CASSFSPSSVPQYF
V: TRBV12-3/TRBV12-4; J: TRBJ1-2; CDR3: CASSRTGGYGYTF
V: TRBV27; J: TRBJ2-7; CDR3: CASSTRTGNEQYF
V: TRBV19; J: TRBJ2-6; CDR3: CASSTGQVSGANVLTF
V: TRBV2; J: TRBJ2-7; CDR3: CASKTRDISYEQYF
V: TRBV19; J: TRBJ1-4; CDR3: CASRTGMREKLFF
V: TRBV28; J: TRBJ1-2; CDR3: CASSPAGDRGSYGYTF
V: TRBV7-8; J: TRBJ2-7; CDR3: CASSLVVAGGPYEQYF
V: TRBV5-4; J: TRBJ1-6; CDR3: CASSLVGSPLHF
V: TRBV28; J: TRBJ1-3; CDR3: CASRGYGQGSNTIYF
V: TRBV6-2/TRBV6-3; J: TRBJ1-2; CDR3: CASSYHRDGYTF
V: TRBV3-1/TRBV3-2; J: TRBJ2-3; CDR3: CASSQEAHADTQYF
V: TRBV5-1; J: TRBJ2-7; CDR3: CASSLGFRGYSYEQYF
V: TRBV5-1; J: TRBJ2-5; CDR3: CASSIGGYETQYF
V: TRBV2; J: TRBJ1-1; CDR3: CAKSTERNTEAFF
V: TRBV12-3/TRBV12-4; J: TRBJ1-2; CDR3: CASSPRRYGYTF
V: TRBV4-1; J: TRBJ1-4; CDR3: CASSYKNGLRNEKLFF
V: TRBV19; J: TRBJ2-3; CDR3: CASTRSGQGTDTQYF
V: TRBV19; J: TRBJ2-5; CDR3: CASSIDRGRVEETQYF
V: TRBV10-1; J: TRBJ1-3; CDR3: CASSESSGLAGNTIYF